Following are 20 T cell receptor beta chains from one sample sequenced in a study of blood T cell repertoires in COVID-19. This table comes from immunoSEQ multiplex PCR, and its TCRdb copy is limited to in-frame clones, with some not included. The profile shows around 100,000 clones, roughly nine tenths of them singletons. The sequencing input was peripheral blood. These TCRs come from a man between 50 and 59 years old with acute or convalescent COVID-19.

The chain combines TRBV21-1 with TRBJ2-7; TRBD1, the table's D call, was not compared with the DNA. TRBV21-1 is a listed pseudogene. CDR3 length equals 17 residues. The CDR3 DNA sequence: TGTGCCAGCATCCCGACTCCGACAGGACTGAACTCCTACGAGCAGTACTTC. Translation gives CASIPTPTGLNSYEQYF.

The genes are TRBV18 and TRBJ2-7, with 10 bases matching TRBD1. From germline, CDR1 is KGHSH and CDR2 LQKENI. The trim removed 6 bases at V and 1 base at J, leaving 6 bases unmatched. CDR3 length: 15 residues. The CDR3 region has the DNA TGTGCCAGCTCGCTTCCGGGACAGGGGTCCTACGAGCAGTACTTC. Protein sequence: CASSLPGQGSYEQYF.

The genes are TRBV30 and TRBJ2-7; D might be TRBD1 (6 bases). From germline, CDR1 is GTSNPN and CDR2 SVGIG (reference sequence). This CDR3 region has 15 residues. V was trimmed by 0 bases and J by 4 bases, leaving 16 bases between them. In nucleotides, the CDR3 is TGTGCCTGGAGTGTAGGGCAGGGGCCTGGATACGAGCAGTACTTC. As protein: CAWSVGQGPGYEQYF.

The CDR3 DNA is TGCAGCGGCCGGGATAGCGGGACAGATACGCAGTATTTT. Translation: CSGRDSGTDTQYF. The chain employs TRBV29-1 and TRBJ2-3; 7 bases are shared with TRBD2. The CDR3 runs 13 residues. Per the germline V gene, CDR1 is SQVTM and CDR2 is ANQGSEA. V shed 7 bases and J 3 bases; nucleotides not matched to a gene: 7.

The CDR3 region is CASSLTSNEQFF. CDR3 sequence (DNA): TGCGCCAGCAGCTTGACTAGCAATGAGCAGTTCTTC. The chain joins TRBV5-1 to TRBJ2-1, with D perhaps TRBD2 (5 bases). CDR1 and CDR2 (germline): SGHRS, YFSETQ. Trimming removed 1 base at V and 6 bases at J, with 5 bases between. This CDR3 is built from 12 residues.

The CDR3 here is CASSLYGRLHTGELFF. In DNA form, the CDR3 reads TGTGCCAGCAGCTTGTACGGGAGGCTCCACACCGGGGAGCTGTTTTTT. The rearrangement links TRBV5-4 to TRBJ2-2; 7 nucleotides line up with TRBD2. The V segment lost 1 base and the J segment 3 bases; nucleotides outside the gene matches: 6. The CDR3 is 16 residues long. Looked up from germline, CDR1 is SGHNT and CDR2 is YYREEE (reference sequence).

DNA for the CDR3: TGTGCCAGCAGCTTGGTAGGACGGGACACCACTGAAGCTTTCTTT. Amino acid sequence: CASSLVGRDTTEAFF. The chain combines TRBV5-4 with TRBJ1-1, with a weak D call TRBD1 (6 bases). From germline, CDR1 is SGHNT and CDR2 YYREEE (reference sequence). The CDR3 covers 15 residues. V lost 0 bases and J lost 4, with 13 bases in between.

The chain uses TRBV10-3 and TRBJ1-2; a possible D gene is TRBD1 (6 bases). V was shortened by 3 bases and J by 4 bases, with 12 bases between the two germline ends. The V gene's germline CDR1 is ENHRY and CDR2 SYGVKD. The CDR3 loop spans 14 amino acids. In nucleotides, the CDR3 is TGTGCCATCAGTGAAGGGGGTCGTGGCTATGGCTACACCTTC. It encodes CAISEGGRGYGYTF.

The CDR3 nucleotides are TGTGCCAGCAGCCGCCGTTCGCGGGCGATTGAGCAGTTCTTC. It codes for CASSRRSRAIEQFF. V and J are TRBV3-1 (or the pseudogene TRBV3-2) and TRBJ2-1, with D tentatively TRBD2 (5 bases). From germline, CDR1 is LGHDT and CDR2 YNNKEL (reference sequence). CDR3 size: 14 residues. The germline V and J ends were trimmed by 4 bases and 9 bases, with 16 bases remaining between them.

The chain is built from TRBV18 and TRBJ1-2; D gene ambiguous. Germline V lookup: CDR1 KGHSH, CDR2 LQKENI. The CDR3 spans 13 residues. V was clipped by 3 bases and J by 2 bases, with 7 bases between them. DNA for the CDR3: TGTGCCAGCTCACCGGGAGCCAACTATGGCTACACCTTC. It is translated as CASSPGANYGYTF.

This clone was observed a few times. This sequence joins TRBV7-6 and TRBJ2-3, with unresolved D. There are 16 residues in the CDR3. The germline CDR1 and CDR2 sequences are SGHVS and FNYEAQ. V was cut by 5 bases and J by 2 bases, with 17 bases left in between. In DNA, the CDR3 is TGTGCCAGCAGCGGCGGAGCTAGATTAGACACAGATACGCAGTATTTT. Amino acid sequence: CASSGGARLDTDTQYF.

This chain uses TRBV5-1 with TRBJ2-1, with 8 bases lining up with TRBD2. Germline loops: CDR1 SGHRS, CDR2 YFSETQ. The CDR3 sequence is 16 residues long. The V and J ends lost 0 bases and 3 bases, in that order; junction bases with no gene match: 5. CDR3 sequence (DNA): TGCGCCAGCAGCTTGGTATCGGGACTAGGCTACAATGAGCAGTTCTTC. It yields the protein CASSLVSGLGYNEQFF.

This clone was seen a single time. This sequence joins TRBV4-3 and TRBJ1-1, with unresolved D. V gave up 4 bases and J gave up 4 bases, with 16 bases separating them. Germline values: CDR1 LGHNA, CDR2 YSLEER. The CDR3 length is 15 residues. In DNA, the CDR3 is TGCGCCAGCAGCCTCGACGCGGTGGACTCCACTGAAGCTTTCTTT. It encodes CASSLDAVDSTEAFF.

This clone was seen a few times. J is TRBJ2-3 and V is TRBV30, with D tentatively TRBD2 (6 bases). Trimming cost V 3 bases and J 0 bases, with 16 bases left between them. CDR3 length equals 16 residues. Germline V gene data show CDR1 as GTSNPN and CDR2 as SVGIG (reference sequence). CDR3 bases: TGTGCCTGGAGGAGGGGCGGGGCTGCTAGCACAGATACGCAGTATTTT. Translated, it gives CAWRRGGAASTDTQYF.

The chain links TRBV7-8 to TRBJ2-3; 7 bases are shared with TRBD2. After removal of 5 bases from V and 3 bases from J, the junction contained 14 bases not matched to a gene. The germline V gene encodes CDR1 SGHVS and CDR2 FQNEAQ. The CDR3 runs 17 residues. The CDR3 protein is CASSAAWGGSPTDTQYF. DNA for the CDR3: TGTGCCAGCAGCGCCGCGTGGGGCGGGAGCCCGACAGATACGCAGTATTTT.

The CDR3 coding sequence is TGTGCCAGTAAAAAGAGCGGGAACTCCCTCGAGCAGTACTTC. Translating gives CASKKSGNSLEQYF. The chain joins TRBV2 to TRBJ2-7, with 7 bases that match TRBD2. Trimming at V came to 9 bases and at J to 6 bases, leaving 14 bases not matched to a gene. Germline CDR1 SNHLY, CDR2 FYNNEI. CDR3 length: 14 amino acids.

V usage is TRBV6-6 and J usage is TRBJ2-5; TRBD2 matches at 7 bases. The germline V gene encodes CDR1 MNHNY and CDR2 SVGAGI (reference sequence). V shed 2 bases and J 5 bases; nucleotides not matched to a gene: 5. CDR3 length: 14 residues. In DNA form, the CDR3 reads TGTGCCAGCAGTTACGGGGGGGTGAAGGAGACCCAGTACTTC. This codes for CASSYGGVKETQYF.

This chain uses TRBV4-1 with TRBJ2-6; D may be TRBD1 (5 bases). Trimming shortened V by 5 bases and J by 0 bases, and 11 bases separated the two germline ends. This CDR3 comprises 16 residues. Germline-derived CDR1 and CDR2 are MGHRA and YSYEKL. Written as DNA, the CDR3 is TGCGCCAGCAGCTTCAATCAGGGCTCTGGGGCCAACGTCCTGACTTTC. It yields the protein CASSFNQGSGANVLTF.

This clone showed up just a few times. The rearrangement links TRBV19 to TRBJ1-6, with D possibly TRBD1 on 5 matching bases. Trimming left V 3 bases short and J 10 bases short, with 13 bases between. Per germline, CDR1 LNHDA and CDR2 SQIVND (reference sequence). The CDR3 runs to 14 residues. The CDR3 spells CASSMGGRGSPLHF. Here the CDR3 DNA reads TGTGCCAGTAGTATGGGGGGAAGAGGCTCACCCCTCCACTTT.

The V and J genes are TRBV12-5 and TRBJ1-6; D gene ambiguous. The V end lost 1 base, the J end lost 8 bases, and 6 bases lay between the germline ends. The CDR3 covers 13 residues. In germline, CDR1 is LGHNT, CDR2 FRNRAP. Written as DNA, the CDR3 is TGTGCTAGTGGTTTGGGCGCTGATTCACCCCTCCACTTT. It specifies CASGLGADSPLHF. The complete variable domain, with remaining parts taken from reference TRBV12-5 and TRBJ1-6, reads DARVTQTPRHKVTEMGQEVTMRCQPILGHNTVFWYRQTMMQGLELLAYFRNRAPLDDSGMPKDRFSAEMPDATLATLKIQPSEPRDSAVYFCASGLGADSPLHFGNGTRLTVT.